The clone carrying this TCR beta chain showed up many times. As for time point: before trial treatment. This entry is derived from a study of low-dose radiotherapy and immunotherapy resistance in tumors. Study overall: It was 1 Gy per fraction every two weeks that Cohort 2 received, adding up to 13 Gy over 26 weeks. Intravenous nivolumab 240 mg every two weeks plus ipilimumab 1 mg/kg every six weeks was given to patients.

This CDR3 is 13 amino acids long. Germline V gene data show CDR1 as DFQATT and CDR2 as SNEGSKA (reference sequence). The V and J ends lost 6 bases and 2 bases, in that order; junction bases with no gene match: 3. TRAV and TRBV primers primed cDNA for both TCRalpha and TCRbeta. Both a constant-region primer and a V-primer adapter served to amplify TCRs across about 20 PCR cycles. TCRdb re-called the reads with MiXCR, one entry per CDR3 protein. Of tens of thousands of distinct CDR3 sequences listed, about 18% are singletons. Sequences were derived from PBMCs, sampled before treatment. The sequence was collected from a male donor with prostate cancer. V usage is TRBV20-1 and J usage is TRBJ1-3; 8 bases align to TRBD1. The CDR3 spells CSAKTGAGNTIYF. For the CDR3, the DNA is TGCAGTGCGAAGACAGGGGCTGGAAACACCATATATTTT.